This T cell receptor (beta chain) was profiled in a study of CD8 T cells in Susac syndrome. Broader study findings: The authors acknowledged that their TCR sequencing and HLA analysis involved a relatively small number of individuals.

Random hexamers were used to reverse transcribe an amount of roughly 0.45 to 1 ug RNA. Multiplex immunoSEQ PCR targeted 54 Vbeta and 13 Jbeta TCR beta segments. TCRdb re-called the immunoSEQ multiplex PCR reads through MiXCR, storing one row per CDR3 protein. The sample consists of fewer than 200,000 distinct CDR3 sequences, 85% to 95% of them appearing once. Remarks on this clonotype: As yet, its antigen is unknown.

Sequencing of TCR beta, carried out with a high-throughput approach, was applied to CD8+ and CD4+ T cells from the blood. Controls were healthy donors (matched for age and sex). V was trimmed by 1 base and J by 1 base, leaving 7 bases between them. This CDR3 has 13 residues. Germline lookup yields CDR1 DFQATT and CDR2 SNEGSKA (reference sequence). The receptor comes from a human donor in good health. Sequencing was carried out using CD4+ T cells from PBMCs. The chain couples TRBV20-1 to TRBJ2-5; D unresolved. As DNA, the CDR3 is TGCAGTGCTAGAGGCCTATCCCAAGAGACCCAGTACTTC. It codes for CSARGLSQETQYF.